A selection of T cell receptor beta chains follows, all from one sample in a study of T cells in Graves' hyperthyroidism and ophthalmopathy. Each CDR3 protein is one row after TCRdb ran MiXCR on the multiplex PCR reads. This table has some 600,000 distinct CDR3 sequences, approximately 15% appearing once. Source material: blood. The source is a woman aged 25 to 39 with Graves' hyperthyroidism that later progressed to Graves' ophthalmopathy. The CDR3 runs from the conserved cysteine through the conserved F or W. A D gene is named only where the DNA matches it firmly. The size of a clone is reported for some rows only, either as once, few or many, or as a class for expanded clones.

v_gene: TRBV10-1
abundance: many
j_gene: TRBJ2-1
d_gene: NA
CDR3nt: TGCGCCAGCAGTGAGTCGACCACGGTGAGGAACTTAGGGGAGCAGTTCTTC
CDR3aa: CASSESTTVRNLGEQFF

v_gene: TRBV20-1
abundance: NA
j_gene: TRBJ2-2
d_gene: NA
CDR3nt: TGCAGTGCTAGAGTCCCAGGGTGGTACACCGGGGAGCTGTTTTTT
CDR3aa: CSARVPGWYTGELFF

v_gene: TRBV12-5
abundance: few
j_gene: TRBJ2-5
d_gene: NA
CDR3nt: TGTGCTAGTGGTTCGCGGACAAAATTCCAAGAGACCCAGTACTTC
CDR3aa: CASGSRTKFQETQYF

v_gene: TRBV25-1
abundance: NA
j_gene: TRBJ2-7
d_gene: NA
CDR3nt: TGTGCCAGCAGAGAACTCTACGAGCAGTACTTC
CDR3aa: CASRELYEQYF

v_gene: TRBV12-3/TRBV12-4
abundance: many
j_gene: TRBJ2-7
d_gene: TRBD1
CDR3nt: TGTGCCAGCAGTTTTGGGCGGACAGGGAAGTACGAGCAGTACTTC
CDR3aa: CASSFGRTGKYEQYF

v_gene: TRBV20-1
abundance: few
j_gene: TRBJ2-7
d_gene: NA
CDR3nt: TGCAGTGCTAGGGCTGGATCCCCCTACGAGCAGTACTTC
CDR3aa: CSARAGSPYEQYF

v_gene: TRBV20-1
abundance: many
j_gene: TRBJ2-2
d_gene: NA
CDR3nt: TGCAGTGCTAGAGAACCAGACACCGGGGAGCTGTTTTTT
CDR3aa: CSAREPDTGELFF

v_gene: TRBV2
abundance: many
j_gene: TRBJ1-2
d_gene: NA
CDR3nt: TGTGCCAGCAGTGGAGGCACGGAGATTCGCGGCTACACCTTC
CDR3aa: CASSGGTEIRGYTF

v_gene: TRBV7-3
abundance: NA
j_gene: TRBJ2-7
d_gene: NA
CDR3nt: TGTGCCAGCAGCCCAAGCGGGTTCTTAGACGAGCAGTACTTC
CDR3aa: CASSPSGFLDEQYF

v_gene: TRBV27
abundance: few
j_gene: TRBJ2-7
d_gene: NA
CDR3nt: TGTGCCAGCATCTTACCTAGCGCTTCCTACGAGCAGTACTTC
CDR3aa: CASILPSASYEQYF

v_gene: TRBV2
abundance: NA
j_gene: TRBJ2-1
d_gene: NA
CDR3nt: TGTGCCAGCAGTGAGGCGGGTTGGGATGAGCAGTTCTTC
CDR3aa: CASSEAGWDEQFF

v_gene: TRBV5-1
abundance: few
j_gene: TRBJ2-7
d_gene: TRBD1
CDR3nt: TGCGCCAGCAGCTTATACAGGGGAACTCCCTACGAGCAGTACTTC
CDR3aa: CASSLYRGTPYEQYF

v_gene: TRBV7-2
abundance: few
j_gene: TRBJ2-7
d_gene: NA
CDR3nt: TGTGCCAGCAGCTTAGACAGGGCGGTCTCCTACGAGCAGTACTTC
CDR3aa: CASSLDRAVSYEQYF

v_gene: TRBV12-3/TRBV12-4
abundance: many
j_gene: TRBJ2-1
d_gene: NA
CDR3nt: TGTGCCAGCAGTCTAGCACTCGGACTAAAGAATGAGCAGTTCTTC
CDR3aa: CASSLALGLKNEQFF

v_gene: TRBV28
abundance: many
j_gene: TRBJ1-5
d_gene: NA
CDR3nt: TGTGCCAGCAGTCAACCTGAGGGTAATCAGCCCCAGCATTTT
CDR3aa: CASSQPEGNQPQHF

v_gene: TRBV28
abundance: many
j_gene: TRBJ2-1
d_gene: NA
CDR3nt: TGTGCCAGCAGTCTCTATAGAGCGGATGAGCAGTTCTTC
CDR3aa: CASSLYRADEQFF

v_gene: TRBV11-1
abundance: many
j_gene: TRBJ2-3
d_gene: NA
CDR3nt: TGTGCCAGCAGCTTCCCGAGCGGGAGCACAGATACGCAGTATTTT
CDR3aa: CASSFPSGSTDTQYF

v_gene: TRBV7-2
abundance: many
j_gene: TRBJ2-2
d_gene: NA
CDR3nt: TGTGCCAGCAGCATGCCTTCCGGGATCCTGGGGGAGCTGTTTTTT
CDR3aa: CASSMPSGILGELFF

v_gene: TRBV5-1
abundance: NA
j_gene: TRBJ2-7
d_gene: NA
CDR3nt: TGCGCCAGCAGCTTGGTTTCGTCCGCGTTCGCCTACGAGCAGTACTTC
CDR3aa: CASSLVSSAFAYEQYF

v_gene: TRBV12-3/TRBV12-4
abundance: many
j_gene: TRBJ1-1
d_gene: NA
CDR3nt: TGTGCCAGCAGTTTCAGGGGCTGGGGCACTGAAGCTTTCTTT
CDR3aa: CASSFRGWGTEAFF

v_gene: TRBV27
abundance: many
j_gene: TRBJ1-2
d_gene: NA
CDR3nt: TGTGCCAGCAGTTTCCTCCCGGGGGCTGGTGACTATGGCTACACCTTC
CDR3aa: CASSFLPGAGDYGYTF

v_gene: TRBV11-2
abundance: many
j_gene: TRBJ2-1
d_gene: NA
CDR3nt: TGTGCCAGCAGCTTAGGGCCCAGCGGAGGATACAATGAGCAGTTCTTC
CDR3aa: CASSLGPSGGYNEQFF